Following are 20 T cell receptor beta chains from one sample sequenced in a study of T-cell reconstitution after alpha-beta-depleted transplantation in children. Researchers prepared the TCRbeta library using unique molecular identifiers, the study reports. MiXCR was run by TCRdb on the PCR reads, yielding one entry per CDR3 protein. The sample shows about 200,000 distinct CDR3 sequences, approximately 6% of them seen only once. The sequencing used PBMCs, collected before TCRalphabeta/CD19-depleted stem cell transplant. The receptors derive from a girl less than two years old with combined immunodeficiency, due to receive a stem cell transplant.

This clonotype has a count of ten or more. CDR3 region: CASSFGLRASGIYNEQFF. In nucleotides, the CDR3 is TGTGCCAGCAGCTTCGGCCTTCGGGCTAGCGGCATTTACAATGAGCAGTTCTTC. V and J are TRBV11-2 and TRBJ2-1, with 7 bases lining up with TRBD2. Germline CDR1 reads SGHAT; CDR2 reads FQNNGV. There are 18 residues in the CDR3. The V segment lost 3 bases and the J segment 4 bases; nucleotides outside the gene matches: 15.

This clonotype was counted ten times or more. CDR3 amino acids: CSAPPNSTDTQYF. CDR3 nucleotides: TGCAGTGCTCCACCAAATAGCACAGATACGCAGTATTTT. The J gene is TRBJ2-3, the V gene TRBV20-1; D remains unclear. Trimming left V 5 bases short and J 0 bases short, with 9 bases between. The CDR3 is 13 residues long. Per the germline V gene, CDR1 is DFQATT and CDR2 is SNEGSKA (reference sequence).

This clonotype was seen many times. The V and J genes are TRBV20-1 and TRBJ2-2; D unresolved. V lost 1 base to trimming and J lost 5 bases, with 11 bases between them. The V gene's germline CDR1 is DFQATT and CDR2 SNEGSKA (reference sequence). The CDR3 contains 14 residues. The CDR3: CSARGQAGTGELFF. CDR3 nucleotide sequence: TGCAGTGCTAGAGGGCAGGCCGGTACCGGGGAGCTGTTTTTT.

The V gene is TRBV15, the J gene TRBJ1-5; tentatively, D is TRBD1 (6 bases). V lost 2 bases and J 5 bases, leaving 16 bases between the germline ends. This CDR3 has 16 residues. CDR1 LNHNV and CDR2 YYDKDF come from the germline V gene (reference sequence). This CDR3 reads CATSRQGLGPDQPQHF. CDR3 DNA: TGTGCCACCAGCAGACAGGGGTTGGGGCCGGATCAGCCCCAGCATTTT.

Ten or more counts support this clonotype. The gene calls are TRBV12-3 or TRBV12-4 and TRBJ2-1, with D perhaps matching TRBD2 (5 bases). The CDR3 is made up of 15 amino acids. V shed 3 bases and J shed 0 bases, with 9 bases lying between them. The CDR3 is CASSFKRTSYNEQFF. The CDR3 bases are TGTGCCAGCAGTTTCAAGCGGACCTCCTACAATGAGCAGTTCTTC.

This clonotype turned up a few times. The rearrangement joins TRBV4-3 to TRBJ1-4; D is perhaps TRBD1 (5 bases). Germline V gene sequence: CDR1 LGHNA, CDR2 YSLEER. V was pared by 0 bases and J by 1 base, with 12 bases between. The CDR3 has 17 amino acids. CDR3 loop: CASSQDPPGGTNEKLFF. The DNA of the CDR3 is TGCGCCAGCAGCCAAGACCCCCCGGGGGGAACTAATGAAAAACTGTTTTTT.

This chain uses TRBV29-1 with TRBJ2-1; D unresolved. This CDR3 is 12 amino acids long. Germline CDR1 reads SQVTM; CDR2 reads ANQGSEA. With 2 bases removed from V and 3 bases from J, the gap between germline ends came to 5 bases. CDR3 nucleotides: TGCAGCGTTGAATGGCACTACAATGAGCAGTTCTTC. This codes for CSVEWHYNEQFF.

There are many counts of this clonotype. The rearrangement joins TRBV5-1 to TRBJ2-7, with 11 positions matching TRBD2. V shed 0 bases, J shed 2 bases, and the junction held 10 bases outside the gene matches. The CDR3 runs 18 residues. The germline V gene has CDR1 SGHRS and CDR2 YFSETQ. CDR3 nucleotide sequence: TGCGCCAGCAGCTTGGTAGGGCCCGGGACTAGCGGTACCTACGAGCAGTACTTC. Protein product: CASSLVGPGTSGTYEQYF.

The V call is TRBV7-2, the J call TRBJ1-4; 8 bases map to TRBD1. The J segment lost 8 bases and the V segment lost 6 bases, leaving 8 bases of the junction unmatched. The germline gives CDR1 SGHTA, CDR2 FQGNSA. This CDR3 contains 14 residues. CDR3 in DNA: TGTGCCAGCAGTTACCAGGGGGCAGGGGAAAAACTGTTTTTT. Encoded protein: CASSYQGAGEKLFF.

This clonotype was counted many times. This chain uses TRBV5-1 with TRBJ2-7, with D possibly being TRBD1 or TRBD2 (5 bases each). This CDR3 contains 12 residues. Per the germline V gene, CDR1 is SGHRS and CDR2 is YFSETQ. Trimming removed 2 bases at V and 8 bases at J, with 11 bases between. The CDR3 nucleotides read TGCGCCAGCAGCTTCCTGACGGGGCAGCAGTACTTC. It translates to CASSFLTGQQYF. Full variable domain (missing parts from reference TRBV5-1 and TRBJ2-7): KAGVTQTPRYLIKTRGQQVTLSCSPISGHRSVSWYQQTPGQGLQFLFEYFSETQRNKGNFPGRFSGRQFSNSRSEMNVSTLELGDSALYLCASSFLTGQQYFGPGTRLTVT.

This clonotype was observed many times. The V and J genes are TRBV12-3 or TRBV12-4 and TRBJ2-1; TRBD1 aligns across 7 bases. This CDR3 comprises 13 residues. After removal of 4 bases from V and 6 bases from J, the junction contained 3 bases not matched to a gene. The CDR3 DNA reads as TGTGCCAGCAGTTGGACAGGTCCCAATGAGCAGTTCTTC. Its protein product is CASSWTGPNEQFF.

This clonotype was seen repeatedly, ten times or more. The V gene is TRBV4-2, the J gene TRBJ2-3; weak D call: TRBD1 (6 bases). V lost 4 bases and J 3 bases, leaving 11 bases between the germline ends. The CDR3 has 14 amino acids. The germline gives CDR1 LGHNA, CDR2 YNFKEQ. As DNA, the CDR3 is TGTGCCAGCAGCCCGTGGGGGCCTACAGATACGCAGTATTTT. The encoded protein is CASSPWGPTDTQYF.

Ten or more counts support this clonotype. This rearrangement joins TRBV9 to TRBJ2-7, with D tentatively TRBD2 (5 bases). Germline loops: CDR1 SGDLS, CDR2 YYNGEE. CDR3 length: 13 residues. V lost 0 bases and J 6 bases, leaving 10 bases between the germline ends. The DNA for the CDR3 is TGTGCCAGCAGCGTAGGGGATCGGGGCGAGCAGTACTTC. The encoded protein is CASSVGDRGEQYF.

Details on this clonotype: With a much larger clone just one base away, this may be a read error. The genes are TRBV7-9 and TRBJ2-5; D gene uncertain. Germline CDR1 and CDR2: SEHNR and FQNEAQ (reference sequence). This CDR3 comprises 14 residues. The CDR3 sequence: CWSSDIGPRETQYF. The CDR3 DNA follows: TGTTGGAGCAGCGATATCGGCCCTCGGGAGACCCAGTACTTC.

The chain links TRBV25-1 to TRBJ2-5; D not resolved. The CDR3 has 12 residues. V was pared by 5 bases and J by 9 bases, with 13 bases between. Per the germline V gene, CDR1 is MGHDK and CDR2 is SYGVNS. The CDR3: CASSTQFWAQYF. The CDR3 DNA follows: TGTGCCAGCAGTACACAGTTCTGGGCCCAGTACTTC.

The rearrangement uses TRBV12-3 or TRBV12-4 and TRBJ2-7, with 8 bases lining up with TRBD2. V dropped 11 bases and J dropped 0; count of bases not matched to a gene: 21. The CDR3 contains 18 residues. Written as DNA, the CDR3 is TGTGCCTTCAGTTTAGGCCAGGGGTCTAGCGGGCTCTCCTACGAGCAGTACTTC. It yields the protein CAFSLGQGSSGLSYEQYF.

This clonotype was detected many times. The genes are TRBV7-9 and TRBJ1-1; no clear D gene. Germline V gene data show CDR1 as SEHNR and CDR2 as FQNEAQ (reference sequence). The CDR3 is made up of 12 amino acids. V was cut by 4 bases and J by 5 bases, with 8 bases left in between. CDR3 loop: CASSWEGTEAFF. In DNA, the CDR3 is TGTGCCAGCAGCTGGGAGGGAACTGAAGCTTTCTTT.

This clonotype was observed many times. The CDR3 nucleotides are TGTGCCAGCAGATCCCGAACTTGGGGTACAGATACGCAGTATTTT. Its translation is CASRSRTWGTDTQYF. This chain links TRBV12-3 or TRBV12-4 with TRBJ2-3; D not resolved. The CDR3 length is 15 residues. V was pared by 6 bases and J by 3 bases, with 16 bases between.

This clonotype was detected ten times or more. V gene TRBV28 combines with J gene TRBJ2-7; TRBD1 matches 7 bases. The V and J ends lost 6 bases and 3 bases, in that order; junction bases with no gene match: 2. The length of the CDR3 is 12 residues. Germline CDR1 reads MDHEN; CDR2 reads SYDVKM. CDR3 amino acids: CASSRQGYEQYF. CDR3 DNA: TGTGCCAGCAGCAGACAGGGCTACGAGCAGTACTTC.

This clonotype was counted ten times or more. The rearrangement joins TRBV7-9 to TRBJ2-1; no firm D call. The germline CDR1 and CDR2 sequences are SEHNR and FQNEAQ (reference sequence). Trimming left V 3 bases short and J 6 bases short, with 12 bases between. CDR3 length: 14 amino acids. CDR3 protein: CASSLSSIGNEQFF. CDR3 nucleotides: TGTGCCAGCAGCTTGTCTAGTATCGGCAATGAGCAGTTCTTC.